One sample yielded the 19 T cell receptor beta chains listed below, sequenced in a study of shared clonotypes between healthy human individuals. Profiling relied on immunoSEQ multiplex PCR, and the TCRdb table lists in-frame clones only, not all of them. Of roughly 570,000 clones listed, roughly 98% are singletons. Naive CD8 cells, CD45RO-negative and positively selected for CCR7, excluded terminally differentiated effector memory CD45RA+ cells. Input material: naive CD8+ T cells sorted from blood. These receptor sequences come from a man younger than 40 in good health.

The CDR3 protein is CASSLGVGSSYEQYF. The CDR3 DNA sequence: TGTGCCAGCAGTTTAGGCGTCGGCAGCTCCTACGAGCAGTACTTC. V usage is TRBV27 and J usage is TRBJ2-7; D remains ambiguous. Germline V gene sequence: CDR1 MNHEY, CDR2 SMNVEV (reference sequence). V was pared by 2 bases and J by 0 bases, with 11 bases between. The CDR3 runs to 15 residues.

The chain joins TRBV27 to TRBJ1-1; D gene uncertain. Looked up from germline, CDR1 is MNHEY and CDR2 is SMNVEV (reference sequence). Trimming shortened V by 3 bases and J by 0 bases, and 8 bases separated the two germline ends. This CDR3 is 14 amino acids long. This chain's CDR3 is CASSLEYMNTEAFF. CDR3 bases: TGTGCCAGCAGTTTGGAGTACATGAACACTGAAGCTTTCTTT.

The V and J genes are TRBV7-6 and TRBJ2-5, with 11 bases matching TRBD2. The germline V gene has CDR1 SGHVS and CDR2 FNYEAQ. The CDR3 totals 17 residues. Losses at the gene ends were 2 bases for V and 4 bases for J; bases not matched to a gene: 9. CDR3 loop: CASSLWLGTSGRETQYF. The DNA of the CDR3 is TGTGCCAGCAGCTTATGGTTGGGGACTAGCGGCCGAGAGACCCAGTACTTC.

The chain recombines TRBV5-8 with TRBJ2-7, with 12 bases identical to TRBD2. The CDR3 length is 15 residues. V was pared by 4 bases and J by 3 bases, with 5 bases of the junction left unmatched. Germline values: CDR1 SGHTS, CDR2 YDEGEE. CDR3 in amino acids: CASSARTSGIYEQYF. The CDR3, as DNA: TGTGCCAGCAGCGCCAGGACTAGCGGGATCTACGAGCAGTACTTC.

The V gene is TRBV6-1, the J gene TRBJ2-1; unclear D gene. Germline values: CDR1 MNHNS, CDR2 SASEGT. The CDR3 is 16 amino acids. V gave up 0 bases and J gave up 1 base, with 10 bases separating them. The CDR3 protein is CASSEANVSSYNEQFF. In DNA form, the CDR3 reads TGTGCCAGCAGTGAAGCAAATGTGTCTTCCTACAATGAGCAGTTCTTC.

V and J are TRBV9 and TRBJ2-1, with a weak D call TRBD2 (6 bases). Between the trimmed V and J ends, which lost 0 bases and 5 bases, there was a span of 12 bases. Germline values: CDR1 SGDLS, CDR2 YYNGEE. CDR3 size: 15 residues. CDR3 loop: CASSVGALAHNEQFF. CDR3 bases: TGTGCCAGCAGCGTAGGAGCTCTAGCGCACAATGAGCAGTTCTTC.

This rearrangement joins TRBV27 to TRBJ2-7; no definite D call. The CDR3 loop spans 11 amino acids. From germline, CDR1 is MNHEY and CDR2 SMNVEV (reference sequence). The V end lost 8 bases, the J end lost 1 base, and 6 bases lay between the germline ends. DNA of the CDR3: TGTGCCAGCGGGGAATCCTACGAGCAGTACTTC. It specifies CASGESYEQYF.

The rearrangement joins TRBV7-2 to TRBJ2-4; TRBD2 might be the D (6 bases). Per the germline V gene, CDR1 is SGHTA and CDR2 is FQGNSA. The CDR3 spans 16 residues. Trimming removed 2 bases from V and 0 bases from J, with 11 bases in between. The CDR3 protein is CASSLRLGLAKNIQYF. The CDR3 coding sequence is TGTGCCAGCAGCTTACGGTTGGGACTAGCCAAAAACATTCAGTACTTC.

CDR3 in DNA: TGTGCCAGCAACCGCGGGGTAACTTACGAGCAGTACTTC. Its protein product is CASNRGVTYEQYF. This sequence joins TRBV2 and TRBJ2-7, with D possibly TRBD2 on 6 matching bases. The CDR3 covers 13 residues. In germline, CDR1 is SNHLY, CDR2 FYNNEI. V was shortened by 7 bases and J by 4 bases, with 14 bases between the two germline ends.

This chain uses TRBV5-1 with TRBJ2-7; TRBD2 agrees at 9 bases. The length of the CDR3 is 16 residues. In germline, CDR1 is SGHRS, CDR2 YFSETQ. Losses at the gene ends were 0 bases for V and 2 bases for J; bases not matched to a gene: 6. The CDR3 coding sequence is TGCGCCAGCAGCTTGGCCGTTGGCGGGAGGGCCTACGAGCAGTACTTC. Amino acid sequence: CASSLAVGGRAYEQYF.

The V gene is TRBV21-1, the J gene TRBJ1-1; the D call in the table, TRBD1, was not verified against the DNA. TRBV21-1 is deemed a pseudogene. The CDR3 contains 16 residues. CDR3 amino acids: CASSKGGQGGHTEAFF. CDR3 coding DNA: TGTGCCAGCAGCAAAGGGGGACAGGGGGGTCACACTGAAGCTTTCTTT.

V is TRBV6-4 and J is TRBJ1-1; 8 nucleotides match TRBD1. Germline V gene sequence: CDR1 MRHNA, CDR2 SNTAGT. J gave up 3 bases and V 3 bases, and 6 bases lay outside the gene matches. The CDR3 contains 15 residues. This CDR3 is CASSESQGADTEAFF. CDR3 in DNA: TGTGCCAGCAGTGAGAGTCAGGGGGCGGACACTGAAGCTTTCTTT.

The gene calls are TRBV7-9 and TRBJ2-2; 9 bases map to TRBD1. This CDR3 is built from 15 residues. The trim removed 7 bases at V and 6 bases at J, leaving 9 bases unmatched. Germline V gene data show CDR1 as SEHNR and CDR2 as FQNEAQ (reference sequence). In DNA form, the CDR3 reads TGTGCCAGCAACACCCCGGGACAGGGATCCGGGGAGCTGTTTTTT. Translation gives CASNTPGQGSGELFF.

The CDR3 coding sequence is TGTGCCAGCAGCCCTGGACGGGGGGAGCAGTACTTC. Translating it yields CASSPGRGEQYF. The chain recombines TRBV5-5 with TRBJ2-7; TRBD2 is a possible D gene (6 bases). This CDR3 comprises 12 residues. Germline V gives CDR1 SGHKS, CDR2 YYEKEE (reference sequence). Trimming cost V 4 bases and J 7 bases, with 12 bases left between them.

The V call is TRBV7-8, the J call TRBJ2-7; TRBD1 matches 9 bases. The ends lost 5 bases at V and 4 bases at J; junction bases unmatched: 9. Germline CDR1 and CDR2: SGHVS and FQNEAQ. This CDR3 is 15 amino acids long. This CDR3 is CASSTTGGEGYEQYF. The CDR3, as DNA: TGTGCCAGCAGCACAACAGGGGGCGAGGGATACGAGCAGTACTTC.

V gene TRBV7-9 combines with J gene TRBJ2-2, with 12 bases identical to TRBD2. Per germline, CDR1 SEHNR and CDR2 FQNEAQ (reference sequence). With V trimmed by 4 bases and J by 6 bases, 9 bases remained unmatched. CDR3 length: 17 amino acids. The CDR3 bases are TGTGCCAGCAGCTCAACAACTAGCGGGAGGAAACCCGGGGAGCTGTTTTTT. Its protein is CASSSTTSGRKPGELFF.

The chain joins TRBV9 to TRBJ2-1, with no clear D. The CDR3 extends over 13 amino acids. CDR1 SGDLS and CDR2 YYNGEE come from the germline V gene. V lost 0 bases and J 5 bases, leaving 6 bases between the germline ends. CDR3 sequence reads: CASSVAMDNEQFF. The CDR3 nucleotides are TGTGCCAGCAGCGTAGCTATGGACAATGAGCAGTTCTTC.

This clone was detected a few times. The rearrangement joins TRBV29-1 to TRBJ2-5; 7 nucleotides align to TRBD2. The CDR3 loop spans 12 amino acids. CDR1 and CDR2 (germline): SQVTM, ANQGSEA. J lost 4 bases, V lost 6 bases, and 5 bases had no gene match. CDR3 residues: CSVLPGGETQYF. In nucleotides, the CDR3 is TGCAGCGTCCTCCCGGGGGGAGAGACCCAGTACTTC.

This clone was detected only once. The same CDR3 can be traced to other DNA sequences in this sample. The chain recombines TRBV19 with TRBJ2-7, with D perhaps matching TRBD1 (6 bases). V lost 3 bases to trimming and J lost 0 bases, with 9 bases between them. The CDR3 has 14 amino acids. Germline V gives CDR1 LNHDA, CDR2 SQIVND (reference sequence). This CDR3 is CASSMTGSSYEQYF. The CDR3 DNA sequence: TGTGCCAGTAGTATGACAGGTTCCTCCTACGAGCAGTACTTC. Full variable domain (rest looked up from reference TRBV19 and TRBJ2-7): DGGITQSPKYLFRKEGQNVTLSCEQNLNHDAMYWYRQDPGQGLRLIYYSQIVNDFQKGDIAEGYSVSREKKESFPLTVTSAQKNPTAFYLCASSMTGSSYEQYFGPGTRLTVT.